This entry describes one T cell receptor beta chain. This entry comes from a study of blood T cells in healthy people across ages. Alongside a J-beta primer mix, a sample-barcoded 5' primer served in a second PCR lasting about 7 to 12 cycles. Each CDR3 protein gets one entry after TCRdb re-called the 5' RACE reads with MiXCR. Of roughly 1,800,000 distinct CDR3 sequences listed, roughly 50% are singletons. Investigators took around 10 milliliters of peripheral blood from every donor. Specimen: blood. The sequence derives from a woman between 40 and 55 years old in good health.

This chain's CDR3 is CASSQDGLAGGRSETQYF. The CDR3 DNA sequence: TGCGCCAGCAGCCAAGACGGACTAGCGGGGGGGCGTTCAGAGACCCAGTACTTC. The chain employs TRBV4-1 and TRBJ2-5; 15 nucleotides line up with TRBD2. Trimming took 0 bases from V and 4 from J; bases not matched to a gene: 6. Germline V gene sequence: CDR1 MGHRA, CDR2 YSYEKL. The CDR3 sequence is 18 residues long.